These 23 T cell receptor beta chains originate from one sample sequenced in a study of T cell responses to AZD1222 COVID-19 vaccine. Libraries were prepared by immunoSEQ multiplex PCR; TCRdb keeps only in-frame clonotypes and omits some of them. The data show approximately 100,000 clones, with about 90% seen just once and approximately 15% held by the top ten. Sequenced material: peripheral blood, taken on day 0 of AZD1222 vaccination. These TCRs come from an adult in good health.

CDR3 region: CASSESSYGYTF. The CDR3 DNA sequence: TGTGCCAGCAGTGAAAGCAGCTATGGCTACACCTTC. The chain links TRBV6-1 to TRBJ1-2, with D uncertain. Germline CDR1 and CDR2: MNHNS and SASEGT. Trimming took 2 bases from V and 4 from J, leaving 5 bases between them. The CDR3 is made up of 12 amino acids.

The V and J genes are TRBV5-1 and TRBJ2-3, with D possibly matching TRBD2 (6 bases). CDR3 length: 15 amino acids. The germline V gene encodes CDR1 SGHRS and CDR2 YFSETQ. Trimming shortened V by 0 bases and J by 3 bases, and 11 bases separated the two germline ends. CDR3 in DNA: TGCGCCAGCAGCTTGGGGGGAGGTAGGACAGATACGCAGTATTTT. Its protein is CASSLGGGRTDTQYF.

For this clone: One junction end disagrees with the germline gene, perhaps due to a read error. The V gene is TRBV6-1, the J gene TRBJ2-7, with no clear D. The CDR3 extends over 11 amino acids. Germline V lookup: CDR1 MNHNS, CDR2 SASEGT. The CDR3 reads CASIESYEQYF. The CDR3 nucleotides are TGTGCCAGCATTGAAAGCTACGAGCAGTACTTC.

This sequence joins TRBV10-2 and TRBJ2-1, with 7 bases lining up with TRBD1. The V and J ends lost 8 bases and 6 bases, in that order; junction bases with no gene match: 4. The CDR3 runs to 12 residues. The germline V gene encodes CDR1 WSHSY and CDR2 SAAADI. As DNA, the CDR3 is TGCGCCAGCCTATGGACAGGCAATGAGCAGTTCTTC. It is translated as CASLWTGNEQFF.

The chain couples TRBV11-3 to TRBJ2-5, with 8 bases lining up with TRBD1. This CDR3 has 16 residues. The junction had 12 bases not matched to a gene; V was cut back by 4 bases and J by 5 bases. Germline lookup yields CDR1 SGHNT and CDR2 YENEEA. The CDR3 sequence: CASSSRQGLDQETQYF. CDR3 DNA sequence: TGTGCCAGCAGCTCGAGACAGGGGTTGGATCAGGAGACCCAGTACTTC.

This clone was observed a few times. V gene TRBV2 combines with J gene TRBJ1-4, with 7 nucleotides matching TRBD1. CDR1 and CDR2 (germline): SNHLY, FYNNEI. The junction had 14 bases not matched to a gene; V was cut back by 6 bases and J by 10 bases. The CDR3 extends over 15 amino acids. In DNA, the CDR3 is TGTGCCAGCAGCCAAGAGGACAGGCTTTATTCAAAACTGTTTTTT. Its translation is CASSQEDRLYSKLFF. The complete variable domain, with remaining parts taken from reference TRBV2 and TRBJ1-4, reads EPEVTQTPSHQVTQMGQEVILRCVPISNHLYFYWYRQILGQKVEFLVSFYNNEISEKSEIFDDQFSVERPDGSNFTLKIRSTKLEDSAMYFCASSQEDRLYSKLFFGSGTQLSVL.

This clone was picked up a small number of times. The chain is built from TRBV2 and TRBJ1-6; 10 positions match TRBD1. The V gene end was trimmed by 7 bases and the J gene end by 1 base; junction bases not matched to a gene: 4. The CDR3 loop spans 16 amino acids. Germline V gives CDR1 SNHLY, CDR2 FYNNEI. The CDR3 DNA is TGTGCCAGCAAATCGGACAGGGGGTCCTATAATTCACCCCTCCACTTT. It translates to CASKSDRGSYNSPLHF. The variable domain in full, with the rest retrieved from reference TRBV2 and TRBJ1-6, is EPEVTQTPSHQVTQMGQEVILRCVPISNHLYFYWYRQILGQKVEFLVSFYNNEISEKSEIFDDQFSVERPDGSNFTLKIRSTKLEDSAMYFCASKSDRGSYNSPLHFGNGTRLTVT.

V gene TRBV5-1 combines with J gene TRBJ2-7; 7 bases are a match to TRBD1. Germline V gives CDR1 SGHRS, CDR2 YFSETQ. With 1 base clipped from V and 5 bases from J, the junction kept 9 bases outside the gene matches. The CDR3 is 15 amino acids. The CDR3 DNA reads TGCGCCAGCAGCTTGCTGGGACAGAACATCCACGAGCAGTACTTC. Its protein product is CASSLLGQNIHEQYF.

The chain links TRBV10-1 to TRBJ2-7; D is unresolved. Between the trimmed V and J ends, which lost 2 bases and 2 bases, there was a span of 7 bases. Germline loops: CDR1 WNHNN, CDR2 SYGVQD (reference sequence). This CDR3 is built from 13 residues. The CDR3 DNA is TGCGCCAGCAGTGAGACCAATACCTACGAGCAGTACTTC. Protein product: CASSETNTYEQYF.

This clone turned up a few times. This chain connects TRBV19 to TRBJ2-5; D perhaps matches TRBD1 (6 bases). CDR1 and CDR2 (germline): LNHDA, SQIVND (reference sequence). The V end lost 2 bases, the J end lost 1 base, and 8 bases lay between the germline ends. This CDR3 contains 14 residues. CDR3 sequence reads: CASSILGAQETQYF. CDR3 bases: TGTGCCAGTAGTATATTGGGGGCCCAAGAGACCCAGTACTTC.

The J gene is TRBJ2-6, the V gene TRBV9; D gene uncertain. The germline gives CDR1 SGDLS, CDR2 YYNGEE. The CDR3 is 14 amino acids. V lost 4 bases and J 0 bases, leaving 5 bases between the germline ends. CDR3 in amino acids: CASSTSSGANVLTF. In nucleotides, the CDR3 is TGTGCCAGCAGCACAAGCTCTGGGGCCAACGTCCTGACTTTC.

The CDR3 protein is CASSLLPGRWGYTF. CDR3 in DNA: TGCGCCAGCAGCTTGTTGCCAGGGAGATGGGGCTACACCTTC. The chain is built from TRBV5-1 and TRBJ1-2; perhaps TRBD1 as D (5 bases). V was trimmed by 1 base and J by 8 bases, leaving 15 bases between them. Germline V lookup: CDR1 SGHRS, CDR2 YFSETQ. This CDR3 is 14 amino acids long.

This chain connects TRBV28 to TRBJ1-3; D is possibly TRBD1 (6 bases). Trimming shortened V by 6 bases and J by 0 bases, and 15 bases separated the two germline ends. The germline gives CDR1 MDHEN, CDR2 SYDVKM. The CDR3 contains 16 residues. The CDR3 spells CASSPGHSTSGNTIYF. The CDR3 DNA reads TGTGCCAGCAGCCCGGGACACTCTACCTCTGGAAACACCATATATTTT.

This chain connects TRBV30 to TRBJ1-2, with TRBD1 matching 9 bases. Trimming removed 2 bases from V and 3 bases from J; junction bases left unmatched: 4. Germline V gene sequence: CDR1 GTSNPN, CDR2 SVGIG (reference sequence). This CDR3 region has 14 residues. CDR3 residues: CAWSPRDRDYGYTF. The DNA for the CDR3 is TGTGCCTGGAGTCCCCGGGACAGGGACTATGGCTACACCTTC.

The CDR3 reads CASSHWTGGSGNTIYF. The CDR3 bases are TGTGCCAGCAGCCATTGGACAGGGGGCAGTGGAAACACCATATATTTT. The rearrangement links TRBV5-5 to TRBJ1-3; 11 nucleotides agree with TRBD1. Germline V gene lookup returns CDR1 SGHKS and CDR2 YYEKEE (reference sequence). CDR3 length: 16 residues. After removal of 4 bases from V and 3 bases from J, the junction contained 6 bases not matched to a gene.

For the CDR3, the DNA is TGTGCCAGCAGGAGGTCTTTACAGGCAGGGTATGGCTACACCTTC. Translating it yields CASRRSLQAGYGYTF. The chain combines TRBV27 with TRBJ1-2; possibly TRBD1 for D (5 bases). V gave up 6 bases and J gave up 5 bases, with 19 bases separating them. This CDR3 is 15 amino acids long. CDR1 is MNHEY, CDR2 SMNVEV, per germline (reference sequence).

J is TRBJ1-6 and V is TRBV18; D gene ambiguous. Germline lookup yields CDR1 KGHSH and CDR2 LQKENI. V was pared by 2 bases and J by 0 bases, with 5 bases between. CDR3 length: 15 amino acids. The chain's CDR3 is CASSPAYSYNSPLHF. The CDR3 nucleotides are TGTGCCAGCTCACCAGCGTACTCCTATAATTCACCCCTCCACTTT.

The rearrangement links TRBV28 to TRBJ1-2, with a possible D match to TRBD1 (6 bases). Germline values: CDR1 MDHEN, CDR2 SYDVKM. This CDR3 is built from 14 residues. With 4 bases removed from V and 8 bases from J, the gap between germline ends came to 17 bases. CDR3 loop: CASSSQPGELGYTF. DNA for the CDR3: TGTGCCAGCAGTTCACAACCAGGGGAGCTGGGCTACACCTTC.

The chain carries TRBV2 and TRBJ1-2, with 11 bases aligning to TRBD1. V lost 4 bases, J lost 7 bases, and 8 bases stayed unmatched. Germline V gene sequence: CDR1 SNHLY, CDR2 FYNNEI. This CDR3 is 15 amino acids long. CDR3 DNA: TGTGCCAGCAGTGGCGGGACAGGGGGGGTTAGTGGCTACACCTTC. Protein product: CASSGGTGGVSGYTF.

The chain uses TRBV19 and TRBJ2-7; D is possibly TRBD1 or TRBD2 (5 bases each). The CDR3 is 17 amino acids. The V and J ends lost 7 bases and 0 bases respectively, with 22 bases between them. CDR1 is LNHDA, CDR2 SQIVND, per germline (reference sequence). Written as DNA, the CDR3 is TGTGCCAGTACCCCCACCGAGGGGTCAGGCAACTCCTACGAGCAGTACTTC. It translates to CASTPTEGSGNSYEQYF.

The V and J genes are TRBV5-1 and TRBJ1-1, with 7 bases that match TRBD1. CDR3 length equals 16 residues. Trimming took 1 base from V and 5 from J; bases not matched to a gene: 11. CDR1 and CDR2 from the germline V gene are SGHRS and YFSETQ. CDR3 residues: CASSLLLGGVDTEAFF. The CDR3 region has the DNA TGCGCCAGCAGCTTGTTGCTAGGGGGCGTAGATACTGAAGCTTTCTTT.

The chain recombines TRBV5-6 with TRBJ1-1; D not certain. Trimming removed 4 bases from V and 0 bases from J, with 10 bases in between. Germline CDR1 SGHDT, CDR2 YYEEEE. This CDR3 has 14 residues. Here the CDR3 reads CASSPLGMNTEAFF. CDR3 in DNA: TGTGCCAGCAGCCCGCTTGGAATGAACACTGAAGCTTTCTTT. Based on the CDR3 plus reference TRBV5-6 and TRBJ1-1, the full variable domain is DAGVTQSPTHLIKTRGQQVTLRCSPKSGHDTVSWYQQALGQGPQFIFQYYEEEERQRGNFPDRFSGHQFPNYSSELNVNALLLGDSALYLCASSPLGMNTEAFFGQGTRLTVV.

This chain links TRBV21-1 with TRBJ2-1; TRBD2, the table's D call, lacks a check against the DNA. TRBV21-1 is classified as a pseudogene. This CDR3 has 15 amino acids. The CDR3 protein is CASSIRRETHHEQFF. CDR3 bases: TGTGCCAGCAGCATCCGGCGGGAAACACACCATGAGCAGTTCTTC.